The 5 T cell receptor beta chains listed next were all sequenced from one sample in a study of T cells after yellow fever vaccination. TCRdb fed the 5' RACE reads into MiXCR, producing one record per CDR3 protein. Among about 300,000 distinct CDR3 sequences, around 6.8% were seen once, and the ten largest hold 15% to 20%. Sequenced here: PBMCs, sampled about 49 days after the first yellow fever vaccination. The origin of the receptors is a man younger than 30 who received the YFV17D yellow fever vaccine.

The chain employs TRBV12-3 or TRBV12-4 and TRBJ1-3; no reliable D call. This CDR3 has 13 residues. V lost 7 bases and J lost 5, with 12 bases in between. The CDR3 sequence is CASTSGPRNTIYF. The DNA of the CDR3 is TGTGCCAGCACTTCGGGTCCGAGAAACACCATATATTTT.

This clonotype came up many times. V and J are TRBV14 and TRBJ2-7; D call uncertain. The germline V gene has CDR1 SGHDN and CDR2 FVKESK. There are 14 residues in the CDR3. The ends were cut back, 4 bases at V and 3 bases at J, with 13 bases in the middle. The CDR3 sequence: CASSRGPRLYEQYF. The CDR3 DNA reads TGTGCCAGCAGCCGCGGACCCCGGCTCTACGAGCAGTACTTC.

This clonotype was observed many times. This chain links TRBV10-2 with TRBJ2-3, with 8 positions matching TRBD2. V was clipped by 7 bases and J by 4 bases; unmatched bases: 4. This CDR3 has 13 residues. The germline CDR1 and CDR2 sequences are WSHSY and SAAADI. The CDR3 region is CASKAGEPDTQYF. The CDR3 bases are TGCGCCAGCAAAGCGGGGGAACCAGATACGCAGTATTTT.

As regards this clonotype: A much larger clone differs by one base, so this may be a read error. The chain joins TRBV5-1 to TRBJ2-1; the match to TRBD2 covers 8 bases. In germline, CDR1 is SGHRS, CDR2 YFSETQ. V shed 2 bases, J shed 3 bases, and the junction held 13 bases outside the gene matches. The CDR3 extends over 18 amino acids. Written as DNA, the CDR3 is TGCGCCAGCAGCTTTCGCCCCGAAGTGACTAGCGACTACAATGAGCAGTTCTTC. It encodes CASSFRPEVTSDYNEQFF.

In its sample, this clonotype was seen a few times. The chain combines TRBV25-1 with TRBJ2-7; the match to TRBD1 covers 9 bases. The CDR3 runs 14 residues. The trim removed 6 bases at V and 2 bases at J, leaving 5 bases unmatched. Germline V gene lookup returns CDR1 MGHDK and CDR2 SYGVNS. CDR3 loop: CASRGGQGAYEQYF. The CDR3 nucleotides are TGTGCCAGCAGGGGGGGACAGGGTGCCTACGAGCAGTACTTC.